The next 2 T cell receptor beta chains were all read from a single sample in a study of OX40 agonist ivuxolimab in advanced cancers. Measured with immunoSEQ multiplex PCR; TCRdb has only the in-frame clones, and not every one. Of about 76,000 clones in the sample, about 80% are singletons; the top ten hold 5.5% to 7.5%. The source was CD4+ or CD8+ T cells sorted from blood, collected in a trial of the OX40 agonist ivuxolimab. These receptors were taken from an adult with an advanced solid tumor such as melanoma, head and neck, liver or kidney cancer.

The chain links TRBV6-4 to TRBJ2-3, with TRBD2 as a possible D gene (6 bases). There are 14 residues in the CDR3. CDR1 is MRHNA and CDR2 is SNTAGT in the germline V gene. The ends were cut back, 4 bases at V and 0 bases at J, with 8 bases in the middle. Here the CDR3 reads CASSASGSTDTQYF. The CDR3 DNA sequence: TGTGCCAGCAGTGCGAGCGGGAGCACAGATACGCAGTATTTT.

This clone is a singleton in its sample. This chain uses TRBV10-3 with TRBJ2-5; D possibly corresponds to TRBD1 (5 bases). The length of the CDR3 is 14 residues. Germline CDR1 and CDR2: ENHRY and SYGVKD. V lost 10 bases to trimming and J lost 4 bases, with 19 bases between them. In DNA, the CDR3 is TGTGCCAGCCGCCTCTCAGGGTCGGGAGAGACCCAGTACTTC. It yields the protein CASRLSGSGETQYF.